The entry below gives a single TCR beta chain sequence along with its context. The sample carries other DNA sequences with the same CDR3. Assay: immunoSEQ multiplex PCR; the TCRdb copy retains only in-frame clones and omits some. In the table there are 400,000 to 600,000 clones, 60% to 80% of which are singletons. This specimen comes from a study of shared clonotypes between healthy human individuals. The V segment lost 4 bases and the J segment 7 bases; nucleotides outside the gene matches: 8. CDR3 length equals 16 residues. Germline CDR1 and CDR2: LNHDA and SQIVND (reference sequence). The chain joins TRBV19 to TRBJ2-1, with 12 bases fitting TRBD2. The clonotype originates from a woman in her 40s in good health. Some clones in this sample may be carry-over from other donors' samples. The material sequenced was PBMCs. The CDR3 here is CASSTPLAGGGNEQFF. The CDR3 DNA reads TGTGCCAGTAGTACCCCACTAGCGGGAGGTGGTAATGAGCAGTTCTTC.